These 25 T cell receptor beta chains originate from one sample sequenced in a study of T cells after yellow fever vaccination. TCRdb itself ran the 5' RACE reads through MiXCR, one entry per CDR3 protein. This sample has just under 600,000 distinct CDR3 sequences, with about 14% found just once. The input for sequencing was PBMCs, taken on the day of the yellow fever booster vaccination. These receptor sequences come from a man younger than 45 who received the YFV17D yellow fever vaccine.

There are a few counts of this clonotype. The chain carries TRBV6-2 or TRBV6-3 and TRBJ2-1; either TRBD1 or TRBD2 may supply D (5 bases each). V lost 5 bases and J 8 bases, leaving 16 bases between the germline ends. There are 14 residues in the CDR3. Germline values: CDR1 MNHEY, CDR2 SVGEGT. The CDR3 sequence: CASSPGTASDEQFF. The CDR3 region has the DNA TGTGCCAGCAGTCCCGGGACGGCTTCCGATGAGCAGTTCTTC.

This rearrangement joins TRBV6-5 to TRBJ2-1, with TRBD2 as a possible D gene (6 bases). V gave up 8 bases and J gave up 8 bases, with 16 bases separating them. There are 13 residues in the CDR3. Germline CDR1 is MNHEY and CDR2 is SVGAGI. In DNA, the CDR3 is TGTGCCAGCGTTCTGACTAGGGTCGATGAGCAGTTCTTC. It is translated as CASVLTRVDEQFF.

This clonotype was found a few times. This chain connects TRBV28 to TRBJ2-3, with 9 bases that match TRBD2. This CDR3 region has 17 residues. The V and J ends lost 6 bases and 3 bases, in that order; junction bases with no gene match: 13. The germline V gene has CDR1 MDHEN and CDR2 SYDVKM. The CDR3 DNA sequence: TGTGCCAGCAGGGGAACTGCATGGCGGGAGGGGACAGATACGCAGTATTTT. It codes for CASRGTAWREGTDTQYF.

The chain is built from TRBV10-3 and TRBJ2-3; 9 bases are shared with TRBD2. The CDR3 sequence is 16 residues long. V dropped 7 bases and J dropped 2; count of bases not matched to a gene: 10. Germline CDR1 is ENHRY and CDR2 is SYGVKD. In nucleotides, the CDR3 is TGTGCCATCACACAAGGACTAGCGCCCAACACAGATACGCAGTATTTT. Translating it yields CAITQGLAPNTDTQYF.

This clonotype was seen many times. The chain carries TRBV5-1 and TRBJ1-3, with D uncertain. CDR1 is SGHRS and CDR2 is YFSETQ in the germline V gene. This CDR3 is 16 amino acids long. V was cut by 0 bases and J by 2 bases, with 12 bases left in between. CDR3 DNA: TGCGCCAGCAGCTTGGGTTCCTCCACAGCTGGAAACACCATATATTTT. Translated: CASSLGSSTAGNTIYF.

This clonotype was detected a few times. V and J are TRBV12-3 or TRBV12-4 and TRBJ1-5; no firm D call. The CDR3 is 15 residues long. V was trimmed by 3 bases and J by 3 bases, leaving 12 bases between them. CDR3 in DNA: TGTGCCAGCAGTTTGGGAGACGGTCCCAATCAGCCCCAGCATTTT. Protein product: CASSLGDGPNQPQHF.

This clonotype was counted only a few times. The chain couples TRBV7-6 to TRBJ2-7; the match to TRBD2 covers 12 bases. V dropped 4 bases and J dropped 6; count of bases not matched to a gene: 10. Per the germline V gene, CDR1 is SGHVS and CDR2 is FNYEAQ. The CDR3 totals 16 residues. CDR3 nucleotide sequence: TGTGCCAGCAGCTCCGGACTAGCGGGACCATCTCGCGAGCAGTACTTC. This sequence encodes CASSSGLAGPSREQYF.

There are a few counts of this clonotype. The chain carries TRBV7-2 and TRBJ2-7; TRBD2 matches at 8 bases. There are 18 residues in the CDR3. The germline V gene encodes CDR1 SGHTA and CDR2 FQGNSA. V gave up 0 bases and J gave up 5 bases; unmatched junction bases: 15. CDR3 coding DNA: TGTGCCAGCAGCTTAGCTTTACTAACCGGGACTAGGAGGGACGAGCAGTACTTC. As protein: CASSLALLTGTRRDEQYF.

The V call is TRBV5-1, the J call TRBJ1-4, with 7 bases fitting TRBD1. The junction had 7 bases not matched to a gene; V was cut back by 0 bases and J by 8 bases. This CDR3 contains 15 residues. Germline V CDR1 and CDR2: SGHRS, YFSETQ. The CDR3: CASSLGGQDLEKLFF. In DNA, the CDR3 is TGCGCCAGCAGCTTGGGCGGACAGGACCTGGAAAAACTGTTTTTT.

This clonotype was found a few times. The chain links TRBV6-1 to TRBJ1-3; D not resolved. Germline-derived CDR1 and CDR2 are MNHNS and SASEGT. V gave up 6 bases and J gave up 0 bases, with 21 bases separating them. The CDR3 covers 18 residues. The CDR3 coding sequence is TGTGCCAGCAGAATGAACTTTGAGGACTCCAGCTCTGGAAACACCATATATTTT. Encoded protein: CASRMNFEDSSSGNTIYF.

This clonotype occurred many times. The V call is TRBV27, the J call TRBJ2-2, with D possibly matching TRBD1 (6 bases). The V gene lost 5 bases and the J gene lost 3 bases, with 16 bases spanning the gap. Per germline, CDR1 MNHEY and CDR2 SMNVEV (reference sequence). The CDR3 has 16 residues. In DNA, the CDR3 is TGTGCCAGCAGTCCCCCGGGACAAATTTACACCGGGGAGCTGTTTTTT. This gives the protein CASSPPGQIYTGELFF.

The V and J genes are TRBV7-2 and TRBJ2-2; D tentatively fits TRBD1 or TRBD2 (6 bases each). The germline V and J ends were trimmed by 1 base and 6 bases, with 15 bases remaining between them. CDR1 is SGHTA and CDR2 is FQGNSA in the germline V gene. The CDR3 is 16 amino acids. CDR3 in amino acids: CASSLGGGRSAGELFF. The CDR3 coding sequence is TGTGCCAGCAGCTTAGGTGGGGGGCGGTCGGCCGGGGAGCTGTTTTTT.

This clonotype was seen a few times. This chain links TRBV20-1 with TRBJ2-5, with 13 nucleotides matching TRBD2. This CDR3 spans 15 amino acids. V dropped 4 bases and J dropped 1; count of bases not matched to a gene: 3. Germline CDR1 is DFQATT and CDR2 is SNEGSKA (reference sequence). The CDR3 sequence: CSANRLAGGQETQYF. The CDR3 nucleotides are TGCAGTGCTAACCGACTAGCGGGAGGCCAAGAGACCCAGTACTTC.

This chain links TRBV5-1 with TRBJ2-3, with unresolved D. The length of the CDR3 is 15 residues. The ends were cut back, 0 bases at V and 6 bases at J, with 14 bases in the middle. The V gene's germline CDR1 is SGHRS and CDR2 YFSETQ. The CDR3 region has the DNA TGCGCCAGCAGCTTGGTTTCGGATACATCGGATACGCAGTATTTT. Residues: CASSLVSDTSDTQYF.

This clonotype was found a few times. This rearrangement joins TRBV18 to TRBJ2-7; either TRBD1 or TRBD2 may supply D (5 bases each). V lost 7 bases and J 3 bases, leaving 13 bases between the germline ends. CDR3 length equals 13 residues. Looked up from germline, CDR1 is KGHSH and CDR2 is LQKENI. The DNA for the CDR3 is TGTGCCAGCTTTGCCGGGACCAACTACGAGCAGTACTTC. Protein sequence: CASFAGTNYEQYF.

This clonotype was recorded a few times. The V and J genes are TRBV7-2 and TRBJ2-1, with D hard to call. CDR1 and CDR2 from the germline V gene are SGHTA and FQGNSA. V lost 1 base and J 9 bases, leaving 4 bases between the germline ends. This CDR3 has 11 amino acids. As DNA, the CDR3 is TGTGCCAGCAGCTTAGACCCTGAGCAGTTCTTC. This codes for CASSLDPEQFF.

This clonotype occurred many times. V is TRBV20-1 and J is TRBJ1-2; D gene ambiguous. The CDR3 covers 13 residues. Trimming removed 6 bases from V and 0 bases from J, with 11 bases in between. Looked up from germline, CDR1 is DFQATT and CDR2 is SNEGSKA (reference sequence). The CDR3 protein is CSASESSNYGYTF. DNA of the CDR3: TGCAGTGCATCGGAAAGTTCTAACTATGGCTACACCTTC.

The table lists this clonotype with many counts. This rearrangement joins TRBV6-1 to TRBJ2-2, with TRBD2 identical over 10 bases. This CDR3 is 15 amino acids long. Germline V CDR1 and CDR2: MNHNS, SASEGT. V dropped 7 bases and J dropped 5; count of bases not matched to a gene: 7. CDR3 in amino acids: CASKPAGGPTGELFF. The CDR3, as DNA: TGTGCCAGCAAACCAGCGGGAGGGCCTACCGGGGAGCTGTTTTTT.

This clonotype was found a few times. The genes are TRBV29-1 and TRBJ2-1; 11 positions agree with TRBD2. V lost 2 bases to trimming and J lost 2 bases; unmatched junction nucleotides: 17. Germline CDR1 reads SQVTM; CDR2 reads ANQGSEA. The length of the CDR3 is 20 residues. The chain's CDR3 is CSVELIPGLADLRTYNEQFF. The CDR3 DNA follows: TGCAGCGTTGAACTCATTCCGGGACTAGCGGATCTACGTACCTACAATGAGCAGTTCTTC.

Only a few counts were recorded for this clonotype. This chain's CDR3 is CASSFGSGGTGELFF. In nucleotides, the CDR3 is TGCGCCAGCAGCTTCGGTAGCGGGGGGACCGGGGAGCTGTTTTTT. The chain joins TRBV5-1 to TRBJ2-2; 10 bases fit TRBD2. The ends lost 2 bases at V and 5 bases at J; junction bases unmatched: 3. CDR1 and CDR2 from the germline V gene are SGHRS and YFSETQ. The CDR3 has 15 amino acids. Filled out from reference TRBV5-1 and TRBJ2-2, the complete variable domain reads KAGVTQTPRYLIKTRGQQVTLSCSPISGHRSVSWYQQTPGQGLQFLFEYFSETQRNKGNFPGRFSGRQFSNSRSEMNVSTLELGDSALYLCASSFGSGGTGELFFGEGSRLTVL.

This clonotype was recorded a few times. CDR3: CASSQPSQGAYEQYF. Written as DNA, the CDR3 is TGTGCCAGCAGCCAACCCTCGCAGGGGGCCTACGAGCAGTACTTC. The chain couples TRBV3-1 to TRBJ2-7, with 7 bases matching TRBD1. V lost 2 bases, J lost 2 bases, and 6 bases stayed unmatched. The CDR3 totals 15 residues. CDR1 LGHDT and CDR2 YNNKEL come from the germline V gene (reference sequence).

This clonotype was counted ten times or more. The gene calls are TRBV12-3 or TRBV12-4 and TRBJ2-1, with D perhaps TRBD2 (5 bases). CDR3 size: 14 residues. V lost 0 bases and J lost 6, with 9 bases in between. CDR3 sequence: CASSLARAANEQFF. CDR3 sequence (DNA): TGTGCCAGCAGTTTAGCGAGGGCGGCCAATGAGCAGTTCTTC.

This rearrangement joins TRBV18 to TRBJ2-2; tentative D call: TRBD2 (5 bases). With 3 bases removed from V and 0 bases from J, the gap between germline ends came to 11 bases. The CDR3 runs 16 residues. CDR1 and CDR2 from the germline V gene are KGHSH and LQKENI. The CDR3 DNA sequence: TGTGCCAGCTCACCTTTGAGCGGAACGAACACCGGGGAGCTGTTTTTT. Encoded protein: CASSPLSGTNTGELFF.

The chain employs TRBV12-3 or TRBV12-4 and TRBJ2-5; TRBD1 is a possible D gene (5 bases). V was shortened by 5 bases and J by 7 bases, with 11 bases between the two germline ends. The CDR3 covers 12 residues. The CDR3 DNA is TGTGCCAGCAGTACGTCCCAGGGGACCCAGTACTTC. It specifies CASSTSQGTQYF.

This clonotype was counted ten times or more. This sequence joins TRBV9 and TRBJ2-2; 9 positions match TRBD2. This CDR3 spans 16 amino acids. Germline V gives CDR1 SGDLS, CDR2 YYNGEE. Germline trimming cut 0 bases from V and 8 bases from J; bases unmatched to any gene: 8. Written as DNA, the CDR3 is TGTGCCAGCAGCGTAGGGGATAGCGGGAGATTAGGGGAGCTGTTTTTT. Translated, it gives CASSVGDSGRLGELFF.